A single sample gave rise to the 9 T cell receptor beta chains below, sequenced in a study of blood T cells in healthy people across ages. Next came a second PCR, run for roughly 7 to 12 cycles, which used a sample-barcoded 5' primer along with a J-beta primer mix. TCRdb reprocessed the 5' RACE reads via MiXCR and lists one record per CDR3 protein. This table has around 990,000 distinct CDR3 sequences, roughly two fifths appearing once. Source material: blood. These receptors were collected from a man aged 18 to 35 in good health.

This clonotype was seen only a few times. The V and J genes are TRBV20-1 and TRBJ1-2; no reliable D call. The V end lost 0 bases, the J end lost 4 bases, and 9 bases lay between the germline ends. Germline CDR1 is DFQATT and CDR2 is SNEGSKA (reference sequence). The CDR3 length is 13 residues. Written as DNA, the CDR3 is TGCAGTGCTAGAGACCGAGTCTTCTATGGCTACACCTTC. It is translated as CSARDRVFYGYTF.

The gene calls are TRBV14 and TRBJ2-1; 10 bases align to TRBD1. Trimming took 4 bases from V and 9 from J; bases not matched to a gene: 12. Germline V lookup: CDR1 SGHDN, CDR2 FVKESK. The CDR3 has 16 amino acids. DNA of the CDR3: TGTGCCAGCAGCCTCGGGGCGACAGGGGGCTCGCGTGAGCAGTTCTTC. It translates to CASSLGATGGSREQFF.

This chain uses TRBV9 with TRBJ2-7; 7 bases are a match to TRBD2. CDR1 is SGDLS and CDR2 is YYNGEE in the germline V gene. Trimming removed 2 bases from V and 3 bases from J; junction bases left unmatched: 5. The CDR3 is 14 residues long. The CDR3 is CASSVAAGFYEQYF. CDR3 in DNA: TGTGCCAGCAGCGTTGCAGCGGGATTCTACGAGCAGTACTTC.

The chain recombines TRBV7-2 with TRBJ2-5; the D is unclear. The CDR3 length is 16 residues. V shed 1 base and J shed 1 base, with 13 bases lying between them. Germline loops: CDR1 SGHTA, CDR2 FQGNSA. The CDR3 spells CASSLDHDTSQETQYF. Written as DNA, the CDR3 is TGTGCCAGCAGCTTAGACCATGACACCAGCCAAGAGACCCAGTACTTC. Full variable domain (missing parts from reference TRBV7-2 and TRBJ2-5): GAGVSQSPSNKVTEKGKDVELRCDPISGHTALYWYRQSLGQGLEFLIYFQGNSAPDKSGLPSDRFSAERTGGSVSTLTIQRTQQEDSAVYLCASSLDHDTSQETQYFGPGTRLLVL.

CDR3 in DNA: TGTGCCAGCAGTTTAGACAGGGAAGGGAATCAGCCCCAGCATTTT. Translating gives CASSLDREGNQPQHF. The chain links TRBV2 to TRBJ1-5; 7 bases map to TRBD1. V shed 5 bases, J shed 4 bases, and the junction held 8 bases outside the gene matches. This CDR3 has 15 amino acids. CDR1 and CDR2 (germline): SNHLY, FYNNEI.

This clonotype occurred a few times. The chain uses TRBV7-9 and TRBJ1-1; TRBD1 matches 7 bases. Germline values: CDR1 SEHNR, CDR2 FQNEAQ (reference sequence). The CDR3 is 15 amino acids. J gave up 7 bases and V 5 bases, and 13 bases lay outside the gene matches. CDR3 DNA: TGTGCCAGCAGCCCGACTGGGACAGCTAACTATGAAGCTTTCTTT. Translated, it gives CASSPTGTANYEAFF.

This chain uses TRBV12-3 or TRBV12-4 with TRBJ1-6, with 7 bases identical to TRBD1. Trimming cost V 5 bases and J 11 bases; bases outside gene matches: 9. There are 14 residues in the CDR3. The CDR3 nucleotides are TGTGCCAGCAGTGACTTAAGACAGGGAGCACCCCTCCACTTT. Its protein product is CASSDLRQGAPLHF.

This clonotype turned up a few times. The chain recombines TRBV4-3 with TRBJ1-2; TRBD1 matches 7 bases. Germline V CDR1 and CDR2: LGHNA, YSLEER. V gave up 3 bases and J gave up 8 bases; unmatched junction bases: 9. This CDR3 comprises 14 residues. This CDR3 is CASSHLTGTYGYTF. The CDR3 DNA reads as TGCGCCAGCAGCCACCTGACAGGGACGTACGGCTACACCTTC.

The chain carries TRBV5-1 and TRBJ2-7, with 7 bases that match TRBD1. The CDR3 runs to 14 residues. V trimming: 3 bases; J trimming: 5 bases; junction bases outside the gene matches: 8. The germline V gene encodes CDR1 SGHRS and CDR2 YFSETQ. CDR3 sequence (DNA): TGCGCCAGCAGCTCGAGTACAGGGGAGAACGAGCAGTACTTC. Translating it yields CASSSSTGENEQYF. Filled out from reference TRBV5-1 and TRBJ2-7, the complete variable domain reads KAGVTQTPRYLIKTRGQQVTLSCSPISGHRSVSWYQQTPGQGLQFLFEYFSETQRNKGNFPGRFSGRQFSNSRSEMNVSTLELGDSALYLCASSSSTGENEQYFGPGTRLTVT.